These 12 T cell receptor beta chains were sequenced from one sample in a study of cytomegalovirus exposure and HLA in healthy donors (dated by TCRdb to the late 2010s). The library was made by the immunoSEQ multiplex PCR assay. A mixture of 60 forward primers for TCR Vbeta segments and 13 reverse primers for TCR Jbeta segments was used in the multiplex PCR. Entries here come from immuneACCESS through TCRdb and include only in-frame sequences with V and J called. Some clones fail to appear in such tables; in the studies checked, an unresolved V gene covers under half of the shortfall, and the cause of the remainder is unknown. The sample table shows approximately 180,000 clones, and around 80% are seen once. The biggest ten clones account for under 15% of the sample. The sample comprised PBMCs. Receptors were obtained from a woman between 45 and 65 years old in good health and CMV-seropositive.

This clone was seen more than once but under ten times. The chain couples TRBV11-2 to TRBJ1-2; a weak D match, TRBD1 (6 bases). Germline CDR1 SGHAT, CDR2 FQNNGV. V was shortened by 1 base and J by 11 bases, with 14 bases between the two germline ends. This CDR3 has 13 residues. CDR3 in amino acids: CASSLVEGGSYTF. Written as DNA, the CDR3 is TGTGCCAGCAGCTTAGTCGAGGGGGGGTCGTACACCTTC.

The chain combines TRBV7-2 with TRBJ2-7, with D possibly being TRBD1 (6 bases). Trimming took 3 bases from V and 2 from J, leaving 8 bases between them. The CDR3 spans 13 residues. The V gene's germline CDR1 is SGHTA and CDR2 FQGNSA. The CDR3: CASSFDRTYEQYF. In DNA, the CDR3 is TGTGCCAGCAGCTTCGACAGGACCTACGAGCAGTACTTC.

The chain carries TRBV4-2 and TRBJ2-1; TRBD2 matches at 8 bases. Germline-derived CDR1 and CDR2 are LGHNA and YNFKEQ. V shed 2 bases, J shed 7 bases, and the junction held 7 bases outside the gene matches. The CDR3 runs 15 residues. The CDR3 sequence: CASSQLPGGANEQFF. The CDR3 nucleotides are TGTGCCAGCAGCCAACTCCCGGGAGGGGCTAATGAGCAGTTCTTC.

This clone was seen a few times. The chain links TRBV9 to TRBJ1-6; 7 bases match TRBD1. The CDR3 runs to 15 residues. V trimming: 4 bases; J trimming: 7 bases; junction bases outside the gene matches: 8. Germline V gene data show CDR1 as SGDLS and CDR2 as YYNGEE. The CDR3 nucleotides are TGTGCCAGCAGCTCAACAGGGGCGGGCAATTCACCCCTCCACTTT. Encoded protein: CASSSTGAGNSPLHF. Together with reference TRBV9 and TRBJ1-6, the CDR3 gives the full variable domain: DSGVTQTPKHLITATGQRVTLRCSPRSGDLSVYWYQQSLDQGLQFLIQYYNGEERAKGNILERFSAQQFPDLHSELNLSSLELGDSALYFCASSSTGAGNSPLHFGNGTRLTVT.

The chain uses TRBV6-5 and TRBJ2-7; tentative D call: TRBD1 (5 bases). Germline V gene data show CDR1 as MNHEY and CDR2 as SVGAGI. Trimming removed 2 bases from V and 0 bases from J, with 11 bases in between. CDR3 length equals 15 residues. Written as DNA, the CDR3 is TGTGCCAGCAGTTACCGCCTCGACAGCTCCTACGAGCAGTACTTC. It specifies CASSYRLDSSYEQYF.

The chain combines TRBV5-1 with TRBJ1-1; weak D call: TRBD1 (5 bases). Germline assignment: CDR1 SGHRS and CDR2 YFSETQ. With 4 bases removed from V and 4 bases from J, the gap between germline ends came to 14 bases. The CDR3 loop spans 14 amino acids. CDR3 DNA: TGCGCCAGCAGCGTGGGTCAAAGGGGCACTGAAGCTTTCTTT. Translating it yields CASSVGQRGTEAFF.

This clone showed up just a few times. J is TRBJ1-6 and V is TRBV6-1; D unresolved. CDR3 length: 15 amino acids. Germline V CDR1 and CDR2: MNHNS, SASEGT. V gave up 1 base and J gave up 10 bases, with 14 bases separating them. DNA of the CDR3: TGTGCCAGCAGTGAAGTAGCGGGTGTACGGTCACCCCTCCACTTT. It translates to CASSEVAGVRSPLHF.

The J gene is TRBJ2-1, the V gene TRBV6-5; 7 bases map to TRBD1. This CDR3 has 15 amino acids. Trimming at V came to 1 base and at J to 7 bases, leaving 7 bases not matched to a gene. CDR1 is MNHEY, CDR2 SVGAGI, per germline. The CDR3 protein is CASSYWGTASNEQFF. The CDR3 DNA reads TGTGCCAGCAGTTACTGGGGGACAGCTTCTAATGAGCAGTTCTTC.

V usage is TRBV9 and J usage is TRBJ1-2; D may be TRBD1 (5 bases). Per germline, CDR1 SGDLS and CDR2 YYNGEE. V was clipped by 1 base and J by 4 bases, with 11 bases between them. CDR3 length equals 14 residues. CDR3 sequence reads: CASSVSGGTYGYTF. DNA of the CDR3: TGTGCCAGCAGCGTAAGTGGGGGGACCTATGGCTACACCTTC.

The table lists this clone with a few counts. J is TRBJ2-1 and V is TRBV5-1; possible D gene TRBD2, 6 bases. Germline CDR1 is SGHRS and CDR2 is YFSETQ. Trimming left V 7 bases short and J 1 base short, with 15 bases between. The CDR3 extends over 15 amino acids. The CDR3 loop reads CASCLAAGSYNEQFF. The CDR3 nucleotides read TGCGCCAGCTGTCTGGCCGCGGGGTCCTACAATGAGCAGTTCTTC.

The chain recombines TRBV19 with TRBJ2-7; 9 nucleotides agree with TRBD1. Losses at the gene ends were 4 bases for V and 3 bases for J; bases not matched to a gene: 10. This CDR3 region has 16 residues. Germline V gene data show CDR1 as LNHDA and CDR2 as SQIVND (reference sequence). The CDR3 nucleotides are TGTGCCAGTAGTAACGACTGGACAGGGGAGGACTACGAGCAGTACTTC. Protein sequence: CASSNDWTGEDYEQYF.

The chain uses TRBV2 and TRBJ1-2; D is uncertain. Deletions cut 6 bases from V and 9 bases from J, with 17 bases between. CDR3 size: 13 residues. Germline CDR1 SNHLY, CDR2 FYNNEI. The CDR3 sequence is CASRASDTTSYTF. CDR3 bases: TGTGCCAGCAGGGCCTCCGACACCACCAGCTACACCTTC.